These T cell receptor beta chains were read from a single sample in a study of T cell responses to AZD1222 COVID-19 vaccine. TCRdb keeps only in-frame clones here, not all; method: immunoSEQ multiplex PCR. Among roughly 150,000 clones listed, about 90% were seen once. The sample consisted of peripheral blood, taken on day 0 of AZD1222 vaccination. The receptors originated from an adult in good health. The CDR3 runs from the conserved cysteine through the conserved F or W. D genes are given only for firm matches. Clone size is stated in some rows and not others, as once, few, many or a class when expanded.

CDR3nt: TGTGCCTGGAGTGTATCCGGGGGGGGGACCCAGTACTTC
CDR3aa: CAWSVSGGGTQYF
v_gene: TRBV30
j_gene: TRBJ2-5
d_gene: TRBD2
abundance: NA

CDR3nt: TGTGCCAGCAGTTTTTGGAGGGAGAACACCGGGGAGCTGTTTTTT
CDR3aa: CASSFWRENTGELFF
v_gene: TRBV28
j_gene: TRBJ2-2
d_gene: NA
abundance: NA

CDR3nt: TGTGCCAGCGGACTCAAAGCGAATCAGCCCCAGCATTTT
CDR3aa: CASGLKANQPQHF
v_gene: TRBV28
j_gene: TRBJ1-5
d_gene: NA
abundance: NA

CDR3nt: TGTGCCAGCTCACCAGGGATGGCGGACAGGGGGTCACCCCTCCACTTT
CDR3aa: CASSPGMADRGSPLHF
v_gene: TRBV18
j_gene: TRBJ1-6
d_gene: TRBD1
abundance: NA

CDR3nt: TGTGCCAGCAGCTTTGGACTTTCCGGGGAGCTGTTTTTT
CDR3aa: CASSFGLSGELFF
v_gene: TRBV5-4
j_gene: TRBJ2-2
d_gene: NA
abundance: NA

CDR3nt: TGTGCCAGCAGCTTAGAGGACGGCTACGAGCAGTACTTC
CDR3aa: CASSLEDGYEQYF
v_gene: TRBV7-6
j_gene: TRBJ2-7
d_gene: NA
abundance: few

CDR3nt: TGTGCCAGCAGCTGGGGACTAGCGAGCTACAATGAGCAGTTCTTC
CDR3aa: CASSWGLASYNEQFF
v_gene: TRBV5-6
j_gene: TRBJ2-1
d_gene: TRBD2
abundance: once

CDR3nt: TGTGCCAGCTCACCCACAGGCGGGGAGCTGTTTTTT
CDR3aa: CASSPTGGELFF
v_gene: TRBV18
j_gene: TRBJ2-2
d_gene: NA
abundance: NA

CDR3nt: TGTGCCAGCAGCTCAACCGGGACAGGGGAAGAGACCCAGTACTTC
CDR3aa: CASSSTGTGEETQYF
v_gene: TRBV5-4
j_gene: TRBJ2-5
d_gene: TRBD1
abundance: NA

CDR3nt: TGTGCCAGCAGCTTAATTGCTCCCCCGAGCGAAGCTTTCTTT
CDR3aa: CASSLIAPPSEAFF
v_gene: TRBV7-3
j_gene: TRBJ1-1
d_gene: NA
abundance: NA

CDR3nt: TGTGCCAGCAGTTTTGCGGCGAATTCACCCCTCCACTTT
CDR3aa: CASSFAANSPLHF
v_gene: TRBV12-3/TRBV12-4
j_gene: TRBJ1-6
d_gene: NA
abundance: NA

CDR3nt: TGTGCCAGCAGTTTATCGCCAAACTACGAGCAGTACTTC
CDR3aa: CASSLSPNYEQYF
v_gene: TRBV27
j_gene: TRBJ2-7
d_gene: NA
abundance: NA

CDR3nt: TGTGCCAGCAGTTACTCGTTTAGCTTAGATACGCAGTATTTT
CDR3aa: CASSYSFSLDTQYF
v_gene: TRBV6-5
j_gene: TRBJ2-3
d_gene: NA
abundance: NA

CDR3nt: TGTGCCAGCAGTTTACGCCTCGCGGACACTGAAGCTTTCTTT
CDR3aa: CASSLRLADTEAFF
v_gene: TRBV28
j_gene: TRBJ1-1
d_gene: NA
abundance: NA

CDR3nt: TGCGCCAGCAGCCAAGAAAAAGGGGTGGAGACCCAGTACTTC
CDR3aa: CASSQEKGVETQYF
v_gene: TRBV4-3
j_gene: TRBJ2-5
d_gene: NA
abundance: NA

CDR3nt: TGTGCCAGCAGCCCACATGGGGACTTGGGGGAAGAGACCCAGTACTTC
CDR3aa: CASSPHGDLGEETQYF
v_gene: TRBV7-9
j_gene: TRBJ2-5
d_gene: NA
abundance: NA

CDR3nt: TGTGCCAGCAGCCTAGGGGGTCTAAGTTCACCCCTCCACTTT
CDR3aa: CASSLGGLSSPLHF
v_gene: TRBV11-2
j_gene: TRBJ1-6
d_gene: NA
abundance: NA

CDR3nt: TGTGCCAGCAGCTTTTGGGGGGAGGGCCAGGGCAATCAGCCCCAGCATTTT
CDR3aa: CASSFWGEGQGNQPQHF
v_gene: TRBV5-6
j_gene: TRBJ1-5
d_gene: NA
abundance: NA

CDR3nt: TGTGCCAGCAGGAGCGCCGATCAGCCCCAGCATTTT
CDR3aa: CASRSADQPQHF
v_gene: TRBV12-3/TRBV12-4
j_gene: TRBJ1-5
d_gene: NA
abundance: NA

CDR3nt: TGTGCCAGCAGTTCTTCAGGGGACAAGGCAGAAGCTTTCTTT
CDR3aa: CASSSSGDKAEAFF
v_gene: TRBV28
j_gene: TRBJ1-1
d_gene: NA
abundance: NA

CDR3nt: TGTGCCAGCAGCCAAGTGGGCCTAGCTGGCACAGATACGCAGTATTTT
CDR3aa: CASSQVGLAGTDTQYF
v_gene: TRBV4-2
j_gene: TRBJ2-3
d_gene: NA
abundance: NA

CDR3nt: TGTGCCAGCAGCCGCCCGGCCTCTCCGTCCTACGAGCAGTACTTC
CDR3aa: CASSRPASPSYEQYF
v_gene: TRBV6-2/TRBV6-3
j_gene: TRBJ2-7
d_gene: NA
abundance: NA

CDR3nt: TGTGCCAGCAGTGAGCCGCTCACAGATACGCAGTATTTT
CDR3aa: CASSEPLTDTQYF
v_gene: TRBV2
j_gene: TRBJ2-3
d_gene: NA
abundance: NA

CDR3nt: TGCGCCAGCAGTGGCTGGATCACCTCACAGGAGACCCAGTACTTC
CDR3aa: CASSGWITSQETQYF
v_gene: TRBV10-2
j_gene: TRBJ2-5
d_gene: NA
abundance: once

CDR3nt: TGTGCCAGCAGCCCCACAAGATGGGGAGGGATTGAAAAACTGTTTTTT
CDR3aa: CASSPTRWGGIEKLFF
v_gene: TRBV3-1/TRBV3-2
j_gene: TRBJ1-4
d_gene: NA
abundance: NA

CDR3nt: TGTGCCAGTAGTCCCCGGGCAGGCGCCCCCAATCAGCCCCAGCATTTT
CDR3aa: CASSPRAGAPNQPQHF
v_gene: TRBV19
j_gene: TRBJ1-5
d_gene: NA
abundance: NA

CDR3nt: TGTGCCAGCAGCCCTCGGACAGGGGGGGACTATGGCTACACCTTC
CDR3aa: CASSPRTGGDYGYTF
v_gene: TRBV4-2
j_gene: TRBJ1-2
d_gene: TRBD1
abundance: NA

CDR3nt: TGTAGCGCCGGGAGGACCTACAATGAGCAGTTCTTC
CDR3aa: CSAGRTYNEQFF
v_gene: TRBV28
j_gene: TRBJ2-1
d_gene: TRBD2
abundance: NA

CDR3nt: TGTGCCAGCAGCACCCTAGCGGGAGGGCAGGAGCAGTACTTC
CDR3aa: CASSTLAGGQEQYF
v_gene: TRBV7-2
j_gene: TRBJ2-7
d_gene: TRBD2
abundance: NA

CDR3nt: TGTGCCAGCTCACCACCCTACGGGACAACCGGCTATGGCTACACCTTC
CDR3aa: CASSPPYGTTGYGYTF
v_gene: TRBV18
j_gene: TRBJ1-2
d_gene: NA
abundance: NA

CDR3nt: TGTGCCAGCAGCCAAGAGTTCCAAACCAATCAGCCCCAGCATTTT
CDR3aa: CASSQEFQTNQPQHF
v_gene: TRBV4-2
j_gene: TRBJ1-5
d_gene: NA
abundance: NA

CDR3nt: TGCGCCAGCAGCTCGACAGGGGGCGGTGGGGCCAACGTCCTGACTTTC
CDR3aa: CASSSTGGGGANVLTF
v_gene: TRBV5-1
j_gene: TRBJ2-6
d_gene: TRBD1
abundance: NA

CDR3nt: TGTGCCAGCAGCCAACGACAGGGCACCCAAGAGACCCAGTACTTC
CDR3aa: CASSQRQGTQETQYF
v_gene: TRBV7-2
j_gene: TRBJ2-5
d_gene: TRBD1
abundance: NA

CDR3nt: TGCGCCAGCAGCATGACTAGCGGGAGCAGGGGTCCAAGAGGCCAAGAGACCCAGTACTTC
CDR3aa: CASSMTSGSRGPRGQETQYF
v_gene: TRBV10-2
j_gene: TRBJ2-5
d_gene: TRBD2
abundance: NA

CDR3nt: TGCGCCAGCAGCCGCACAGGCTCCTCTAATGAAAAACTGTTTTTT
CDR3aa: CASSRTGSSNEKLFF
v_gene: TRBV4-1
j_gene: TRBJ1-4
d_gene: NA
abundance: NA

CDR3nt: TGTGCCACCAGCAGAGATGTGGGAATACTCAGAGAGCAGTACTTC
CDR3aa: CATSRDVGILREQYF
v_gene: TRBV15
j_gene: TRBJ2-7
d_gene: NA
abundance: NA

CDR3nt: TGTGCCAGCAGCCAAGATCAGGGGATGAGGGGGTATTCACCCCTCCACTTT
CDR3aa: CASSQDQGMRGYSPLHF
v_gene: TRBV4-2
j_gene: TRBJ1-6
d_gene: NA
abundance: once

CDR3nt: TGTGCCAGCAGCTTCGACCGGACTAGCGCTGAGCAGTTCTTC
CDR3aa: CASSFDRTSAEQFF
v_gene: TRBV7-2
j_gene: TRBJ2-1
d_gene: TRBD2
abundance: NA

CDR3nt: TGTGCCAGCAGTCTCCAATGTATAAACACCATATATTTT
CDR3aa: CASSLQCINTIYF
v_gene: TRBV3-1/TRBV3-2
j_gene: TRBJ1-3
d_gene: NA
abundance: NA

CDR3nt: TGTGCCAGCACTGACCTCCCGAACACTGAAGCTTTCTTT
CDR3aa: CASTDLPNTEAFF
v_gene: TRBV3-1/TRBV3-2
j_gene: TRBJ1-1
d_gene: NA
abundance: NA

CDR3nt: TGTGCCAGCAGCGTAAATTGGGGGAACACCGGGGAGCTGTTTTTT
CDR3aa: CASSVNWGNTGELFF
v_gene: TRBV9
j_gene: TRBJ2-2
d_gene: NA
abundance: NA

CDR3nt: TGTGCCAGTAGTATAGTAGGGTCCAATCAGCCCCAGCATTTT
CDR3aa: CASSIVGSNQPQHF
v_gene: TRBV19
j_gene: TRBJ1-5
d_gene: NA
abundance: NA

CDR3nt: TGTGCCAGCAGCATGGGGGAAGGATTCTCCTACGAGCAGTACTTC
CDR3aa: CASSMGEGFSYEQYF
v_gene: TRBV5-6
j_gene: TRBJ2-7
d_gene: NA
abundance: NA

CDR3nt: TGTGCCAGCAGCTTAGTTGGTAGGAGCACCTCCTACGAGCAGTACTTC
CDR3aa: CASSLVGRSTSYEQYF
v_gene: TRBV7-9
j_gene: TRBJ2-7
d_gene: NA
abundance: NA

CDR3nt: TGTGCCAGCAGCCAAGATCCAGACCCCAGGGCCTACGAGCAGTACTTC
CDR3aa: CASSQDPDPRAYEQYF
v_gene: TRBV4-2
j_gene: TRBJ2-7
d_gene: NA
abundance: NA

CDR3nt: TGTGCCAGCTCACCACAGGCAGGGGGGAACACAGATACGCAGTATTTT
CDR3aa: CASSPQAGGNTDTQYF
v_gene: TRBV18
j_gene: TRBJ2-3
d_gene: NA
abundance: NA